This T cell receptor (beta chain) is drawn from a study of response to subunit inactivated influenza vaccine. Study-wide results and caveats: Authors proposed each seasonal influenza vaccination draws in few new T cells.

Concerning this clonotype itself: No antigen is known for it.

TCRdb reprocessed the RT-PCR reads via MiXCR and lists one record per CDR3 protein. This table has more than 600,000 distinct CDR3 sequences, about 18% appearing once. The CDR3 totals 15 residues. Germline CDR1 SGHAT, CDR2 FQNNGV. V dropped 4 bases and J dropped 2; count of bases not matched to a gene: 3. The origin of this receptor is a man in his fifties or sixties who received an inactivated influenza vaccine. This sample comprised PBMCs from blood, obtained about 5 days after vaccination. The V and J genes are TRBV11-2 and TRBJ2-5; 11 nucleotides agree with TRBD1. The CDR3 nucleotides are TGTGCCAGCAGCTCGGACAGGGGGCGACAAGAGACCCAGTACTTC. Translation gives CASSSDRGRQETQYF.